Below, one TCR beta chain is given with its context. This sample was included in a study of early T cells in non-severe SARS-CoV-2 infection. Across the whole study: Sequencing used unsorted whole-blood bulk RNA, so chains lack pairing.

Individual cDNA molecules carried attached unique molecular identifiers. TCRdb fed the 5' RACE reads into MiXCR, producing one record per CDR3 protein. This sample has fewer than 100,000 distinct CDR3 sequences, with about 13% found just once. Trimming stripped 4 bases from V and 3 bases from J, with 20 bases between. The CDR3 is 17 amino acids. Germline CDR1 is SGHTA and CDR2 is FQGNSA. The sequence was obtained from an adult who was a healthcare worker with PCR-confirmed SARS-CoV-2 infection or an uninfected control (not recorded which). The V and J genes are TRBV7-2 and TRBJ2-3, with TRBD1 as a possible D gene (8 bases). The sample was whole blood. The CDR3: CASSSRKTGGGTDTQYF. The DNA of the CDR3 is TGTGCCAGCAGCTCGAGAAAAACAGGGGGAGGGACAGATACGCAGTATTTT.